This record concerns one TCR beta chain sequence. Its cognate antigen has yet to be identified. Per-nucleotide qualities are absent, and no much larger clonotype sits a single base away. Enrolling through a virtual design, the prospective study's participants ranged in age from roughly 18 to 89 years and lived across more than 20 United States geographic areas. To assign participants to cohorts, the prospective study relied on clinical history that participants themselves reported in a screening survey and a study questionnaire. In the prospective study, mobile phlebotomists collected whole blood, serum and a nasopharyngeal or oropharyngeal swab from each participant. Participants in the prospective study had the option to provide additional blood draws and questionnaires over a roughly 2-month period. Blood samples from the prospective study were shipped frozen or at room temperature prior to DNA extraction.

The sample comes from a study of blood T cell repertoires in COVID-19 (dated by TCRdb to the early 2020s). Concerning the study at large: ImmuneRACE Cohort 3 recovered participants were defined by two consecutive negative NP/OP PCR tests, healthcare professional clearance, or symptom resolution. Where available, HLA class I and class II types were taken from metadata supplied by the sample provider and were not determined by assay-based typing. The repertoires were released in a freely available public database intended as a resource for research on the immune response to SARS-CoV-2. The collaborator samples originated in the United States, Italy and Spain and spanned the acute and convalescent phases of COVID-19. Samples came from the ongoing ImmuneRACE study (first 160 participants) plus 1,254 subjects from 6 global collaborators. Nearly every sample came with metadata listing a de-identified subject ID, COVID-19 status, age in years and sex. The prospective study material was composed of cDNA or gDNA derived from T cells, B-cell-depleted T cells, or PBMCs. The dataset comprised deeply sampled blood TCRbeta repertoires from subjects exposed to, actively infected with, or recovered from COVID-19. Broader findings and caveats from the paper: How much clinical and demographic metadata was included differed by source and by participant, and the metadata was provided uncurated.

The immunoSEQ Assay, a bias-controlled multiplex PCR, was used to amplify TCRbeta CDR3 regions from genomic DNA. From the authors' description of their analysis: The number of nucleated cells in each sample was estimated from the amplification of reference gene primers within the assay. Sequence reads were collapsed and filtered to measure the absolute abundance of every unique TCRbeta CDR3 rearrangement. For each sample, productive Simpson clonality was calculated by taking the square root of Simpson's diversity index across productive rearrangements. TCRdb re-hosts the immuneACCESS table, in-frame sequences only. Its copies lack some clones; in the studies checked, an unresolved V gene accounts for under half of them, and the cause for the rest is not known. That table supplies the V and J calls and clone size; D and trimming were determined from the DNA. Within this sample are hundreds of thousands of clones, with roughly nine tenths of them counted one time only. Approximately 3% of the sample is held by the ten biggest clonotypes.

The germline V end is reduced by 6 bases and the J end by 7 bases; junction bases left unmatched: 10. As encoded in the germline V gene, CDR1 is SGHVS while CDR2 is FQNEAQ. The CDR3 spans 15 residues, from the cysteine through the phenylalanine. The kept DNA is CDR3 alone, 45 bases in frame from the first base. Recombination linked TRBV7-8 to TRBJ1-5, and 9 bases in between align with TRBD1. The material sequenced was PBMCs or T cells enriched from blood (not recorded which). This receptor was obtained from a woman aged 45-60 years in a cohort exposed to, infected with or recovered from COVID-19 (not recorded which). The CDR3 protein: CASSQEQGARQPQHF. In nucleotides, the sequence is TGTGCCAGCAGTCAAGAACAGGGGGCAAGGCAGCCCCAGCATTTT.